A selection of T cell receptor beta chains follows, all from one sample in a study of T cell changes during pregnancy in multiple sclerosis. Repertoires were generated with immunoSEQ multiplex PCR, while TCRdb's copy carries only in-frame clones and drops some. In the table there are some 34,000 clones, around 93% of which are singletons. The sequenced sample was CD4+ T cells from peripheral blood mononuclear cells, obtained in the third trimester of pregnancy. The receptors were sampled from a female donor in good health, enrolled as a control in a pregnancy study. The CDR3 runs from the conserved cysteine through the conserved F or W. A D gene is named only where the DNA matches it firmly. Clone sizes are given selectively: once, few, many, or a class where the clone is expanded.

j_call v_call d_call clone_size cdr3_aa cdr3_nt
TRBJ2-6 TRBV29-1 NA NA CSVQSSGANVLTF TGCAGCGTACAATCTTCTGGGGCCAACGTCCTGACTTTC
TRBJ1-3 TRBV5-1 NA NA CASSFDSFSGNTIYF TGCGCCAGCAGCTTTGACAGCTTCTCTGGAAACACCATATATTTT
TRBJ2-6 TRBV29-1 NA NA CSVDSSGANVLTF TGCAGCGTTGACAGCTCTGGGGCCAACGTCCTGACTTTC
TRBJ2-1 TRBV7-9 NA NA CASSLRGVSSYNEQFF TGTGCCAGCAGCTTACGCGGGGTTAGCTCCTACAATGAGCAGTTCTTC
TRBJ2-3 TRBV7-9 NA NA CASSRGSSTDTQYF TGTGCCAGCAGCCGGGGATCTAGCACAGATACGCAGTATTTT
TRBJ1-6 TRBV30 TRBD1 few CAWSGGIGGGYNLPLHF TGTGCCTGGAGTGGCGGGATAGGGGGCGGCTATAATTTACCCCTCCACTTT
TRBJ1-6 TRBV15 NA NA CATSSRGLGNSPLHF TGTGCCACCAGCAGCAGGGGTTTGGGGAATTCACCCCTCCACTTT
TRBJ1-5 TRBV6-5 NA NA CASSRGVQSNQPQHF TGTGCCAGCAGCAGGGGTGTTCAAAGCAATCAGCCCCAGCATTTT
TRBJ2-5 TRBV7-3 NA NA CASSLWPGSTSETQYF TGTGCCAGCAGCTTATGGCCGGGAAGCACATCAGAGACCCAGTACTTC
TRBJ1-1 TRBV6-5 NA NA CASSYSLMGGGTEAFF TGTGCCAGCAGTTACTCGCTTATGGGGGGGGGCACTGAAGCTTTCTTT
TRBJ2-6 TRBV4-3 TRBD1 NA CASSRGQGARSLGAGANVLTF TGCGCCAGCAGTCGGGGACAGGGGGCCAGGAGTCTAGGGGCTGGGGCCAACGTCCTGACTTTC
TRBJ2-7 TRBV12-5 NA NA CASGPTGTNEQYF TGTGCTAGTGGACCAACAGGTACCAACGAGCAGTACTTC
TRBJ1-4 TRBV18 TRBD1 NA CASSLGQGDNEKLFF TGTGCCAGCTCACTTGGACAGGGGGATAATGAAAAACTGTTTTTT
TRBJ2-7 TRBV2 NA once CASKTGTTYEQYF TGTGCCAGCAAAACCGGGACAACCTACGAGCAGTACTTC
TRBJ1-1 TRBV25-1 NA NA CASSEQSMNTEAFF TGTGCCAGCAGTGAACAGTCCATGAACACTGAAGCTTTCTTT
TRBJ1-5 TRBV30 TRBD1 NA CAWSTTGYQPQHF TGTGCCTGGAGTACGACAGGGTATCAGCCCCAGCATTTT
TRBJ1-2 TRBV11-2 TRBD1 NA CASSLAGQGESYTF TGTGCCAGCAGCTTAGCCGGACAGGGAGAGAGTTACACCTTC
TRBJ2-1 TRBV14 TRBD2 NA CASSQGRRSGGAYNEQFF TGTGCCAGCAGCCAAGGACGGCGAAGCGGGGGGGCCTACAATGAGCAGTTCTTC
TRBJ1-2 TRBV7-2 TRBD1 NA CASSLGGTGALIQGYTF TGTGCCAGCAGCTTAGGAGGGACAGGGGCTCTCATTCAGGGCTACACCTTC
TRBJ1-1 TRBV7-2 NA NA CASTRTATNTEAFF TGTGCCAGCACCCGGACAGCGACGAACACTGAAGCTTTCTTT
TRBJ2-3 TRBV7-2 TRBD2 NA CASSSPLAGGPTDTQYF TGTGCCAGCAGCTCGCCACTAGCGGGGGGGCCCACAGATACGCAGTATTTT
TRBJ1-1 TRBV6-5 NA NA CASRRGRTEAFF TGTGCCAGCAGGCGGGGCCGCACTGAAGCTTTCTTT
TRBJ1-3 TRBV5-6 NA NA CASSLVGGTGNTIYF TGTGCCAGCAGCTTGGTCGGGGGAACTGGAAACACCATATATTTT
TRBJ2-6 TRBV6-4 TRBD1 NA CASSARDRGSGANVLTF TGTGCCAGCAGCGCCCGGGACAGGGGGTCTGGGGCCAACGTCCTGACTTTC
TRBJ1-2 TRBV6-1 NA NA CASTRDISNYGYTF TGTGCCAGCACCAGAGACATTTCTAACTATGGCTACACCTTC
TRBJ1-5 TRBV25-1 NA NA CASSEGGVTVRNQPQHF TGTGCCAGCAGTGAGGGGGGGGTCACCGTAAGGAATCAGCCCCAGCATTTT